Listed below are T cell receptor beta chains from one sample, sequenced in a study of T cell responses to AZD1222 COVID-19 vaccine. The data were produced by immunoSEQ multiplex PCR, yet TCRdb's version contains in-frame clones alone and is incomplete. The sample comprises about 94,000 clones, 85% to 90% of which are singletons, and over 7.5% rests with the top ten. Here the sequenced sample was peripheral blood, taken on day 0 of AZD1222 vaccination. These receptors came from an adult in good health. Both conserved end residues are part of each CDR3. Fields, in order: V gene, clone size, J gene, D gene, CDR3 protein, CDR3 DNA. A D gene is named only where the DNA matches it firmly. A clone size is listed for some rows: how often the clone was seen (once, few, many), or a class if it is expanded.

TRBV29-1	.	TRBJ1-5	.	CSAIAAGNQPQHF	TGCAGCGCCATAGCCGCAGGGAATCAGCCCCAGCATTTT
TRBV7-3	few	TRBJ1-1	TRBD1	CASSRTGGAGNTEAFF	TGTGCCAGCAGCAGAACAGGGGGCGCGGGGAACACTGAAGCTTTCTTT
TRBV14	once	TRBJ2-7	.	CASSHPLGRGLTYEQYF	TGTGCCAGCAGCCACCCCCTAGGCAGGGGATTGACCTACGAGCAGTACTTC
TRBV12-3/TRBV12-4	few	TRBJ2-1	.	CASSFSAHEQFF	TGTGCCAGCAGTTTTAGCGCCCATGAGCAGTTCTTC
TRBV6-4	.	TRBJ2-7	.	CASSDSTATWSSYEQYF	TGTGCCAGCAGTGACTCGACGGCAACTTGGAGCTCCTACGAGCAGTACTTC
TRBV5-4	.	TRBJ1-4	.	CASSLEGYEKLFF	TGTGCCAGCAGCTTGGAAGGTTACGAAAAACTGTTTTTT
TRBV18	.	TRBJ2-3	.	CASSPLGQSGTDTQYF	TGTGCCAGCTCACCTCTCGGACAGTCGGGCACAGATACGCAGTATTTT
TRBV25-1	.	TRBJ1-4	.	CASSGGYLSTNEKLFF	TGTGCCAGCAGTGGTGGTTACCTCTCGACTAATGAAAAACTGTTTTTT
TRBV15	.	TRBJ1-4	TRBD1	CATSRDLTGGSSYGKLFF	TGTGCCACCAGCAGAGATCTCACAGGGGGCTCTTCTTATGGAAAACTGTTTTTT
TRBV4-3	.	TRBJ1-2	.	CASSQLRDPYGYTF	TGCGCCAGCAGCCAATTAAGAGATCCCTATGGCTACACCTTC
TRBV6-2/TRBV6-3	.	TRBJ1-1	.	CASSPPRGRNTEAFF	TGTGCCAGCAGCCCGCCCCGGGGAAGGAACACTGAAGCTTTCTTT
TRBV5-6	few	TRBJ2-7	.	CASSLAETQGLYEQYF	TGTGCCAGCAGCTTGGCTGAGACCCAGGGGCTCTACGAGCAGTACTTC
TRBV19	.	TRBJ1-1	TRBD1	CASSPTGRRREAFF	TGTGCCAGTAGTCCGACAGGGCGGCGCCGGGAAGCTTTCTTT
TRBV7-6	few	TRBJ2-2	TRBD1	CASSLDRGYTGELFF	TGTGCCAGCAGCTTGGACAGGGGGTACACCGGGGAGCTGTTTTTT
TRBV3-1/TRBV3-2	.	TRBJ2-1	TRBD2	CASSPAGAYNEQFF	TGTGCCAGCAGTCCAGCGGGGGCTTACAATGAGCAGTTCTTC
TRBV27	.	TRBJ1-6	.	CASRQGNSPLHF	TGTGCCAGCAGACAGGGTAACTCACCCCTCCACTTT
TRBV6-2/TRBV6-3	.	TRBJ2-3	.	CASSDSPRGTDTQYF	TGTGCCAGCAGTGACAGCCCGAGGGGCACAGATACGCAGTATTTT
TRBV7-8	once	TRBJ1-2	.	CASSPALGGSYGYTF	TGTGCCAGCAGCCCCGCACTGGGGGGCAGCTATGGCTACACCTTC
TRBV6-5	.	TRBJ1-2	.	CASRPSEGARGYTF	TGTGCCAGCAGACCCAGTGAAGGGGCGCGAGGCTACACCTTC
TRBV7-3	.	TRBJ2-7	.	CASSPGILYEQYF	TGTGCCAGCAGCCCAGGGATTCTCTACGAGCAGTACTTC
TRBV4-2	.	TRBJ2-3	TRBD2	CASSQDGTSGTDTQYF	TGTGCCAGCAGCCAAGATGGGACTAGCGGGACAGATACGCAGTATTTT
TRBV9	.	TRBJ2-3	.	CASSVSASTDTQYF	TGTGCCAGCAGCGTATCTGCTAGCACAGATACGCAGTATTTT
TRBV7-6	.	TRBJ2-7	TRBD1	CASSPPGQDGSYEQYF	TGTGCCAGCAGCCCCCCCGGACAGGACGGATCCTACGAGCAGTACTTC
TRBV5-4	few	TRBJ2-2	.	CASSLGQTGELFF	TGTGCCAGCAGCTTGGGCCAGACCGGGGAGCTGTTTTTT
TRBV12-3/TRBV12-4	.	TRBJ1-3	.	CASSIRNTIYF	TGTGCCAGCAGTATTCGAAACACCATATATTTT
TRBV6-5	few	TRBJ1-4	.	CASSQAAGEKLFF	TGTGCCAGCAGCCAGGCCGCAGGGGAAAAACTGTTTTTT
TRBV5-4	.	TRBJ1-4	TRBD1	CASNRQGPGSEKLFF	TGTGCCAGCAACAGACAGGGCCCCGGGAGCGAAAAACTGTTTTTT
TRBV9	once	TRBJ2-7	.	CASSVGDRKVEQYF	TGTGCCAGCAGCGTAGGTGATCGCAAGGTCGAGCAGTACTTC
TRBV12-3/TRBV12-4	.	TRBJ2-2	.	CAGPSMGTGELFF	TGTGCCGGACCCTCTATGGGCACCGGGGAGCTGTTTTTT
TRBV18	.	TRBJ1-2	.	CASSPPDYGYTF	TGTGCCAGCTCACCACCGGATTATGGCTACACCTTC
TRBV19	.	TRBJ2-1	.	CAIRMDASSEQFF	TGTGCCATCAGGATGGACGCCTCTAGTGAGCAGTTCTTC
TRBV6-6	once	TRBJ1-2	TRBD1	CASSRSQGAGYGYTF	TGTGCCAGCAGTCGATCCCAGGGGGCGGGCTATGGCTACACCTTC
TRBV6-6	.	TRBJ1-2	.	CASSIRELSSSGYTF	TGTGCCAGCAGTATCCGGGAGCTCTCTAGTAGCGGCTACACCTTC
TRBV5-8	.	TRBJ1-6	TRBD1	CASSLDRGSPLHF	TGTGCCAGCAGCTTGGACAGGGGTTCACCCCTCCACTTT
TRBV4-3	.	TRBJ2-3	.	CASSPLRGDTQYF	TGCGCCAGCAGCCCGTTGAGGGGAGATACGCAGTATTTT
TRBV2	.	TRBJ1-4	.	CASSVFRKNEKLFF	TGTGCCAGCAGTGTGTTCAGGAAGAATGAAAAACTGTTTTTT
TRBV7-9	.	TRBJ2-3	.	CASSFSRGGATDTQYF	TGTGCCAGCAGCTTTTCTCGGGGCGGGGCAACAGATACGCAGTATTTT
TRBV4-3	.	TRBJ1-4	.	CASSAEVANEKLFF	TGCGCCAGCAGCGCTGAGGTAGCTAATGAAAAACTGTTTTTT
TRBV7-8	once	TRBJ2-2	TRBD2	CASSNSGGVTGELFF	TGTGCCAGCAGCAATAGCGGGGGGGTCACCGGGGAGCTGTTTTTT
TRBV6-2/TRBV6-3	.	TRBJ2-3	.	CASSAIRRTDTQYF	TGTGCCAGCAGTGCCATCAGGCGCACAGATACGCAGTATTTT
TRBV7-9	.	TRBJ1-2	.	CASSSLMQAGYTF	TGTGCCAGCAGCTCCCTTATGCAGGCGGGCTACACCTTC
TRBV5-1	.	TRBJ1-1	.	CASSLFEGNTEAFF	TGCGCCAGCAGCTTGTTTGAGGGGAACACTGAAGCTTTCTTT
TRBV5-1	.	TRBJ2-2	.	CASSIMAGQLTGELFF	TGCGCCAGCAGCATAATGGCGGGACAGCTCACCGGGGAGCTGTTTTTT
TRBV3-1/TRBV3-2	.	TRBJ1-2	.	CASSQTDRPVNYGYTF	TGTGCCAGCAGCCAAACCGACAGGCCAGTTAACTATGGCTACACCTTC
TRBV5-1	.	TRBJ2-7	.	CASSSEGDEQYF	TGCGCCAGCAGCTCGGAGGGCGACGAGCAGTACTTC
TRBV6-2/TRBV6-3	.	TRBJ1-1	.	CASSSPREAFF	TGTGCCAGCAGTAGTCCAAGGGAAGCTTTCTTT
TRBV3-1/TRBV3-2	.	TRBJ2-7	.	CASSQGSRQYF	TGTGCCAGCAGCCAGGGGAGCAGACAGTACTTC